This T cell receptor (beta chain) comes out of a study of T cells after yellow fever vaccination. From the 5' RACE reads, TCRdb called clonotypes with MiXCR, one entry per CDR3 protein. The sample records approximately 600,000 distinct CDR3 sequences, about 12% being singletons. J gave up 5 bases and V 5 bases, and 9 bases lay outside the gene matches. Germline values: CDR1 MNHEY, CDR2 SVGEGT. The CDR3 sequence is 17 residues long. The table lists this clonotype with many counts. The input for sequencing was PBMCs, taken on the day of the yellow fever booster vaccination. This receptor was obtained from a man aged 25-45 years who received the YFV17D yellow fever vaccine. The J gene is TRBJ2-3, the V gene TRBV6-2 or TRBV6-3; TRBD2 aligns across 14 bases. CDR3 DNA sequence: TGTGCCAGCAGTCGACGGCCCGGGACTAGCGGGAGAGATACGCAGTATTTT. Its protein product is CASSRRPGTSGRDTQYF.